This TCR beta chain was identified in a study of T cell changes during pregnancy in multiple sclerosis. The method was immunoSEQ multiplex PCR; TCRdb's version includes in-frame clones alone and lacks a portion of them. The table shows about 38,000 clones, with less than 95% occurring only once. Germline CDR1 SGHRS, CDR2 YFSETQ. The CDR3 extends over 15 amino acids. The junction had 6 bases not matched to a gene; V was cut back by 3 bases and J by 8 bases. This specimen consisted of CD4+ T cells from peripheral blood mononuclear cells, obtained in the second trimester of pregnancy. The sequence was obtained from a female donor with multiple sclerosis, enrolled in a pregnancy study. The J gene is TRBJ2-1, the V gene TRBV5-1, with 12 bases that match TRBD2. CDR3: CASSSRLAGAHEQFF. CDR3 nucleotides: TGCGCCAGCAGCTCCCGACTAGCGGGAGCCCATGAGCAGTTCTTC.